The source of this T cell receptor (beta chain) is a study of blood T cell repertoires in COVID-19. Study summary: Collection of acute and convalescent COVID-19 samples took place in the United States, Italy and Spain. T cells, B-cell-depleted T cells, or PBMCs provided the cDNA or gDNA that served as material.

V was pared by 0 bases and J by 7 bases, with 8 bases of the junction left unmatched. The CDR3 consists of 17 residues. The germline V gene encodes CDR1 SGHRS and CDR2 YFSETQ. In the source study's methods: Reference gene primer amplification gave estimated nucleated cell counts. Assay: immunoSEQ multiplex PCR; the TCRdb copy retains only in-frame clones and omits some. The D gene and trimming were derived from the DNA, and the V and J assignments and clone size from that table. The profile shows just under 90,000 clones, around nine tenths of them singletons. The receptor comes from a man aged 60-69 years with acute or convalescent COVID-19. This chain uses TRBV5-1 with TRBJ2-2, with 11 bases identical to TRBD2. The sequencing sample was made of peripheral blood. CDR3 in amino acids: CASSLAGGLAAGGELFF. For the CDR3, the DNA is TGCGCCAGCAGCTTGGCGGGGGGACTAGCGGCTGGCGGGGAGCTGTTTTTT.